What follows are 5 T cell receptor beta chains derived from one specimen sequenced in a study of monozygotic twins with cystic fibrosis. Here immunoSEQ multiplex PCR was the method, and the copy in TCRdb shows in-frame clones only, minus some. Of some 17,000 clones in the sample, almost 97% were seen once. The sequenced material came from blood. These receptors all stem from a girl aged 2-10 years with cystic fibrosis.

This clone was seen a handful of times. V is TRBV19 and J is TRBJ1-5; D may be TRBD1 (5 bases). Trimming shortened V by 3 bases and J by 6 bases, and 12 bases separated the two germline ends. Germline CDR1 LNHDA, CDR2 SQIVND (reference sequence). The CDR3 length is 14 residues. CDR3 region: CASSIRGNGQPQHF. The CDR3 DNA reads as TGTGCCAGTAGTATTCGGGGGAACGGTCAGCCCCAGCATTTT.

This clone was detected only a few times. J is TRBJ1-2 and V is TRBV28; TRBD1 matches at 11 bases. Trimming took 8 bases from V and 3 from J; bases not matched to a gene: 17. This CDR3 region has 18 residues. The germline gives CDR1 MDHEN, CDR2 SYDVKM. The CDR3 bases are TGTGCCAGCGACGGTGAATATCGTGGACAGGGGGCTGACTATGGCTACACCTTC. The encoded protein is CASDGEYRGQGADYGYTF.

J is TRBJ1-1 and V is TRBV7-2; no definite D call. V was shortened by 1 base and J by 1 base, with 4 bases between the two germline ends. Germline assignment: CDR1 SGHTA and CDR2 FQGNSA. This CDR3 contains 13 residues. The DNA of the CDR3 is TGTGCCAGCAGCTTAGACAGGAACACTGAAGCTTTCTTT. It is translated as CASSLDRNTEAFF.

The chain uses TRBV7-6 and TRBJ2-3; D is perhaps TRBD2 (6 bases). Germline V gene data show CDR1 as SGHVS and CDR2 as FNYEAQ. This CDR3 spans 15 amino acids. Trimming stripped 1 base from V and 2 bases from J, with 10 bases between. Written as DNA, the CDR3 is TGTGCCAGCAGCTTAGGCGGGGATAACACAGATACGCAGTATTTT. This sequence encodes CASSLGGDNTDTQYF.

The chain has TRBV4-2 and TRBJ1-2, with unresolved D. V lost 5 bases to trimming and J lost 2 bases, with 12 bases between them. This CDR3 is 14 amino acids long. Germline CDR1 is LGHNA and CDR2 is YNFKEQ. CDR3: CASSSNSENYGYTF. CDR3 bases: TGTGCCAGCAGCTCAAACAGTGAAAACTATGGCTACACCTTC.